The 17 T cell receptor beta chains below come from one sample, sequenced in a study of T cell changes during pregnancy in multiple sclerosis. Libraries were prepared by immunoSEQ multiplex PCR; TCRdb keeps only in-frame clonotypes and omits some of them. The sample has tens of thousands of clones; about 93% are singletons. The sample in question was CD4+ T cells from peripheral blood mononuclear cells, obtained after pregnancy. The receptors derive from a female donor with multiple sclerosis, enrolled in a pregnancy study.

This CDR3 is CASSLLANQETQYF. As DNA, the CDR3 is TGTGCCAGCAGCTTATTAGCTAACCAAGAGACCCAGTACTTC. The rearrangement uses TRBV7-2 and TRBJ2-5; D is unresolved. V lost 2 bases and J lost 0, with 7 bases in between. This CDR3 has 14 amino acids. The germline CDR1 and CDR2 sequences are SGHTA and FQGNSA.

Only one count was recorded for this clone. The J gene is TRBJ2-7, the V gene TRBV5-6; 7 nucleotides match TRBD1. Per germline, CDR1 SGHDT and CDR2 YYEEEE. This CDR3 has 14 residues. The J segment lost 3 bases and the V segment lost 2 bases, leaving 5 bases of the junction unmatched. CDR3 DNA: TGTGCCAGCAGCTTCCCGGGACAGTACTACGAGCAGTACTTC. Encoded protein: CASSFPGQYYEQYF.

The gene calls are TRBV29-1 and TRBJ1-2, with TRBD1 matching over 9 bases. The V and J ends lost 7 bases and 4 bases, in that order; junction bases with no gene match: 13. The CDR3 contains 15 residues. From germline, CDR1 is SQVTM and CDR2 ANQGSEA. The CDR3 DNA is TGCAGCGCCCCGTCGGGGACAGGGAGAATCTATGGCTACACCTTC. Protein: CSAPSGTGRIYGYTF.

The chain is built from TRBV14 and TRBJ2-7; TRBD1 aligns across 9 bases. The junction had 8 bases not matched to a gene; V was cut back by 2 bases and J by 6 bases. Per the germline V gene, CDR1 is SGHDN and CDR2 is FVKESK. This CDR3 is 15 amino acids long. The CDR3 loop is CASSQRLDRGFEQYF. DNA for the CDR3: TGTGCCAGCAGCCAACGGCTTGACAGGGGGTTCGAGCAGTACTTC.

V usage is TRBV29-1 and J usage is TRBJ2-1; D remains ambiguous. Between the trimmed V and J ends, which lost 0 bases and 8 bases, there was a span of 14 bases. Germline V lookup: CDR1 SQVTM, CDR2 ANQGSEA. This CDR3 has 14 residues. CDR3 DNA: TGCAGCGTTGAAGATCTGTGGCGCCAGGATGAGCAGTTCTTC. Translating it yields CSVEDLWRQDEQFF.

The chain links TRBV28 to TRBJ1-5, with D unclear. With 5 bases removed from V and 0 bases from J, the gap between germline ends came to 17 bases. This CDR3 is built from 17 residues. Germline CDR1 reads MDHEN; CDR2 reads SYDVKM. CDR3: CASSPYHTIHSNQPQHF. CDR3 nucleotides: TGTGCCAGCAGTCCTTATCACACTATACATAGCAATCAGCCCCAGCATTTT.

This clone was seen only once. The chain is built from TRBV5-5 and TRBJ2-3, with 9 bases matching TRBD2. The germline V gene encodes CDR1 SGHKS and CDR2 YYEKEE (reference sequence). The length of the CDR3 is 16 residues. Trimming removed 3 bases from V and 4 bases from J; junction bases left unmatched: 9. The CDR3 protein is CASSSGLAPWADTQYF. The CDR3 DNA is TGTGCCAGCAGCTCGGGACTAGCTCCTTGGGCAGATACGCAGTATTTT.

The chain's CDR3 is CASRGPGVYEQYF. The DNA of the CDR3 is TGTGCCAGCAGGGGCCCGGGGGTCTACGAGCAGTACTTC. This rearrangement joins TRBV27 to TRBJ2-7; a weak D match, TRBD2 (6 bases). CDR3 size: 13 residues. V was shortened by 6 bases and J by 3 bases, with 12 bases between the two germline ends. CDR1 and CDR2 (germline): MNHEY, SMNVEV (reference sequence).

The CDR3, as DNA: TGTGCCAGTAGTATCTCCGGGGGGCGGGAGACCCAGTACTTC. It translates to CASSISGGRETQYF. This sequence joins TRBV19 and TRBJ2-5, with TRBD2 as a possible D gene (7 bases). The CDR3 totals 14 residues. The V gene's germline CDR1 is LNHDA and CDR2 SQIVND (reference sequence). V lost 3 bases and J 5 bases, leaving 13 bases between the germline ends. Filled out from reference TRBV19 and TRBJ2-5, the complete variable domain reads DGGITQSPKYLFRKEGQNVTLSCEQNLNHDAMYWYRQDPGQGLRLIYYSQIVNDFQKGDIAEGYSVSREKKESFPLTVTSAQKNPTAFYLCASSISGGRETQYFGPGTRLLVL.

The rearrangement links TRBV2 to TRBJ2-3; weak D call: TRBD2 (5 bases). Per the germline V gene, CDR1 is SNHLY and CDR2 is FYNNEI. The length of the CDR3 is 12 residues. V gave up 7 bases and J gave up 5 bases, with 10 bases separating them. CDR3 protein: CASNEGRDTQYF. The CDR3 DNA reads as TGTGCCAGCAACGAAGGGAGAGATACGCAGTATTTT.

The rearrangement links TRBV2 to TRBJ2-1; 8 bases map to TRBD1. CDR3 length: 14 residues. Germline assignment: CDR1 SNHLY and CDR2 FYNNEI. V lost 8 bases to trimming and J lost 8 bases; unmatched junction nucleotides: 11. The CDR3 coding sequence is TGTGCCAGCGTTATCGACAGGGGTGGGTATGAGCAGTTCTTC. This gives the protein CASVIDRGGYEQFF.

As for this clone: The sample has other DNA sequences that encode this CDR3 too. In nucleotides, the CDR3 is TGTGCCAGCAGTTATAGGGGGGGCGACACTGAAGCTTTCTTT. Protein product: CASSYRGGDTEAFF. The J gene is TRBJ1-1, the V gene TRBV6-5, with a possible D match to TRBD1 (6 bases). Germline V lookup: CDR1 MNHEY, CDR2 SVGAGI. This CDR3 spans 14 amino acids. Trimming shortened V by 3 bases and J by 3 bases, and 11 bases separated the two germline ends.

The CDR3 region is CSVEPRPGDYGYTF. The CDR3 DNA sequence: TGCAGCGTTGAACCTCGGCCCGGGGACTATGGCTACACCTTC. The chain couples TRBV29-1 to TRBJ1-2; unclear D gene. V lost 2 bases, J lost 3 bases, and 13 bases lay in between. This CDR3 has 14 residues. Germline CDR1 reads SQVTM; CDR2 reads ANQGSEA.

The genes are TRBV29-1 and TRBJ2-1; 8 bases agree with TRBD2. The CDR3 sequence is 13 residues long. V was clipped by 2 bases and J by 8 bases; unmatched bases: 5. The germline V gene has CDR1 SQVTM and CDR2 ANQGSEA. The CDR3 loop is CSVEPGGSHEQFF. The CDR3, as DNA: TGCAGCGTTGAACCGGGAGGGAGCCATGAGCAGTTCTTC.

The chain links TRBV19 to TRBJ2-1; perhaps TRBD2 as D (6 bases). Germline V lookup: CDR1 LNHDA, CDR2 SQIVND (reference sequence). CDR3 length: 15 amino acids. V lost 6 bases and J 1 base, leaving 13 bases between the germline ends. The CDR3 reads CASSNSRGSYNEQFF. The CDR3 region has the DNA TGTGCCAGTAGCAACAGTCGGGGGTCCTACAATGAGCAGTTCTTC.

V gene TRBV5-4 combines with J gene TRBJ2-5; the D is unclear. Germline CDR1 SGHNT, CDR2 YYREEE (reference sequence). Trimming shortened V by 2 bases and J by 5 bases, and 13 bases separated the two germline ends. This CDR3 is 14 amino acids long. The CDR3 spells CASSFSGPWETQYF. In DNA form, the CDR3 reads TGTGCCAGCAGCTTCTCGGGTCCCTGGGAGACCCAGTACTTC.

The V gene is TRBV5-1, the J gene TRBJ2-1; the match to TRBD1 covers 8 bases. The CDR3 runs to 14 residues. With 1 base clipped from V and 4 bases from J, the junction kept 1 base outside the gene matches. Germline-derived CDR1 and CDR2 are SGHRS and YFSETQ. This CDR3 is CASSLRDRYNEQFF. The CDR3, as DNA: TGCGCCAGCAGCTTGCGGGACAGGTACAATGAGCAGTTCTTC. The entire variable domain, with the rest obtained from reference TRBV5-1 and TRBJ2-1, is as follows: KAGVTQTPRYLIKTRGQQVTLSCSPISGHRSVSWYQQTPGQGLQFLFEYFSETQRNKGNFPGRFSGRQFSNSRSEMNVSTLELGDSALYLCASSLRDRYNEQFFGPGTRLTVL.